A single sample gave rise to the 5 T cell receptor beta chains below, sequenced in a study of preoperative IRX-2 immunotherapy in early breast cancer. Treatment reported: preoperative locoregional IRX-2 cytokine immunotherapy. Using immunoSEQ multiplex PCR, the repertoire was profiled, and TCRdb retains in-frame clones only, with some absent. The table records some 540 clones, about 80% of them present only once. The sequencing here drew on tumor tissue, taken after IRX-2 immunotherapy. Receptor source: a human donor with breast cancer.

This clone was seen a handful of times. The V gene is TRBV11-3, the J gene TRBJ2-5; tentatively, D is TRBD2 (6 bases). Trimming pared 2 bases from V and 3 bases from J, leaving 10 bases between. Germline assignment: CDR1 SGHNT and CDR2 YENEEA. CDR3 length: 14 amino acids. The CDR3 is CASSLIRGKETQYF. The DNA for the CDR3 is TGTGCCAGCAGCTTAATCCGGGGGAAAGAGACCCAGTACTTC.

V is TRBV7-1 and J is TRBJ1-2; D not resolved. TRBV7-1 is filed as an ORF, its function uncertain. The length of the CDR3 is 13 residues. With 4 bases removed from V and 5 bases from J, the gap between germline ends came to 11 bases. CDR3 sequence reads: CASSLPENYGYTF. The CDR3 region has the DNA TGTGCCAGCAGCTTACCAGAGAATTATGGCTACACCTTC.

The chain carries TRBV19 and TRBJ2-7; D not resolved. Trimming removed 3 bases from V and 5 bases from J, with 8 bases in between. There are 12 residues in the CDR3. Germline CDR1 LNHDA, CDR2 SQIVND (reference sequence). CDR3 in DNA: TGTGCCAGTAGTATGGGTCACAACGAGCAGTACTTC. Translated: CASSMGHNEQYF.

This clone was counted only a few times. The chain uses TRBV15 and TRBJ2-7, with D unresolved. CDR3 length equals 16 residues. Deletions cut 0 bases from V and 7 bases from J, with 19 bases between. Germline CDR1 is LNHNV and CDR2 is YYDKDF (reference sequence). The CDR3 nucleotides are TGTGCCACCAGCAGAGAATGGGTAGGCCCCGGGCGGGAGCAGTACTTC. Protein sequence: CATSREWVGPGREQYF.

The chain couples TRBV10-2 to TRBJ2-5, with D possibly TRBD1 on 5 matching bases. V was cut by 3 bases and J by 5 bases, with 10 bases left in between. The germline gives CDR1 WSHSY, CDR2 SAAADI. There are 13 residues in the CDR3. The CDR3 protein is CASSENGAETQYF. The CDR3 DNA reads as TGCGCCAGCAGTGAAAATGGGGCCGAGACCCAGTACTTC.